The 20 T cell receptor beta chains presented below share a single source sample, sequenced in a study of long-term antiretroviral therapy in people with HIV. A v3.0 immunoSEQ assay was performed at survey level. Using immunoSEQ multiplex PCR, the repertoire was profiled, and TCRdb retains in-frame clones only, with some absent. The profile covers about 10,000 clones, with approximately 78% appearing a single time and approximately 17% taken by the ten largest. The sample was unsorted PBMCs, taken 0.7 years after starting antiretroviral therapy. The receptor set was obtained from a man aged 35-49 years with HIV.

This clone was observed once. This chain joins TRBV30 and TRBJ2-7, with D perhaps matching TRBD2 (5 bases). V lost 5 bases to trimming and J lost 6 bases, with 8 bases between them. This CDR3 is 10 amino acids long. Germline V CDR1 and CDR2: GTSNPN, SVGIG (reference sequence). The CDR3 nucleotides are TGTGCCTGGGGTGAGGGCGAGCAGTACTTC. This translates into CAWGEGEQYF.

The chain carries TRBV7-8 and TRBJ1-5; the D is unclear. CDR1 is SGHVS, CDR2 FQNEAQ, per germline. V was pared by 5 bases and J by 0 bases, with 8 bases between. This CDR3 is 14 amino acids long. The DNA of the CDR3 is TGTGCCAGCAGCACTCGATTTAGCAATCAGCCCCAGCATTTT. Its translation: CASSTRFSNQPQHF.

This chain connects TRBV6-6 to TRBJ2-1, with 8 bases lining up with TRBD1. The germline V gene has CDR1 MNHNY and CDR2 SVGAGI (reference sequence). The CDR3 totals 16 residues. V shed 8 bases, J shed 4 bases, and the junction held 13 bases outside the gene matches. The CDR3 is CASQGAWTVTYNEQFF. The CDR3 DNA sequence: TGTGCCAGCCAGGGGGCTTGGACGGTTACGTACAATGAGCAGTTCTTC.

In its sample, this clone was seen a few times. The rearrangement uses TRBV7-2 and TRBJ1-5; D possibly corresponds to TRBD1 (6 bases). This CDR3 contains 13 residues. Germline assignment: CDR1 SGHTA and CDR2 FQGNSA. V was trimmed by 4 bases and J by 6 bases, leaving 10 bases between them. The CDR3 nucleotides are TGTGCCAGCAGCTCACAGGGTGGTCAGCCCCAGCATTTT. Translating gives CASSSQGGQPQHF.

V usage is TRBV7-9 and J usage is TRBJ2-1; D tentatively reads TRBD1 or TRBD2 (5 bases each). The CDR3 has 15 amino acids. The V gene lost 7 bases and the J gene lost 0 bases, with 13 bases spanning the gap. Germline V lookup: CDR1 SEHNR, CDR2 FQNEAQ (reference sequence). The CDR3 here is CASKVEGSSYNEQFF. CDR3 nucleotides: TGTGCCAGCAAAGTAGAGGGGAGCTCCTACAATGAGCAGTTCTTC.

This clone was seen a single time. The rearrangement links TRBV7-9 to TRBJ2-7, with 7 bases lining up with TRBD2. Trimming took 1 base from V and 7 from J; bases not matched to a gene: 7. Germline CDR1 SEHNR, CDR2 FQNEAQ (reference sequence). CDR3 length: 14 amino acids. CDR3 nucleotides: TGTGCCAGCAGCTTAGGAACCCCCGGGGGGGAGCAGTACTTC. It specifies CASSLGTPGGEQYF. The full variable domain, in which reference TRBV7-9 and TRBJ2-7 provide the parts outside the CDR3, is DTGVSQNPRHKITKRGQNVTFRCDPISEHNRLYWYRQTLGQGPEFLTYFQNEAQLEKSRLLSDRFSAERPKGSFSTLEIQRTEQGDSAMYLCASSLGTPGGEQYFGPGTRLTVT.

V usage is TRBV7-2 and J usage is TRBJ1-1, with D perhaps TRBD1 (6 bases). Trimming left V 5 bases short and J 4 bases short, with 17 bases between. The CDR3 sequence is 15 residues long. Looked up from germline, CDR1 is SGHTA and CDR2 is FQGNSA. CDR3 protein: CASSQEQGWGTEAFF. The DNA for the CDR3 is TGTGCCAGCAGCCAAGAACAGGGTTGGGGCACTGAAGCTTTCTTT.

The chain couples TRBV18 to TRBJ1-1; tentatively, D is TRBD1 (5 bases). Trimming took 2 bases from V and 1 from J, leaving 8 bases between them. The CDR3 extends over 14 amino acids. Germline lookup yields CDR1 KGHSH and CDR2 LQKENI. This chain's CDR3 is CASSPGGGNTEAFF. The CDR3 DNA follows: TGTGCCAGCTCACCAGGTGGGGGGAACACTGAAGCTTTCTTT.

This chain links TRBV30 with TRBJ1-4, with TRBD1 matching over 9 bases. The CDR3 consists of 13 residues. Per germline, CDR1 GTSNPN and CDR2 SVGIG (reference sequence). The ends lost 3 bases at V and 11 bases at J; junction bases unmatched: 7. The CDR3 DNA is TGTGCCTGGAGCGCTACAGGGGGCGGCAAACTGTTTTTT. Residues: CAWSATGGGKLFF.

V gene TRBV9 combines with J gene TRBJ2-2; the match to TRBD1 covers 10 bases. The trim removed 4 bases at V and 13 bases at J, leaving 10 bases unmatched. This CDR3 contains 14 residues. Germline CDR1 SGDLS, CDR2 YYNGEE. The DNA of the CDR3 is TGTGCCAGCAGCTCTAGACAGGGGGCAGGGCTGCTGTTTTTT. It is translated as CASSSRQGAGLLFF.

The rearrangement uses TRBV19 and TRBJ2-7, with a weak D call TRBD2 (6 bases). Between the trimmed V and J ends, which lost 6 bases and 1 base, there was a span of 19 bases. The CDR3 has 16 amino acids. Germline CDR1 and CDR2: LNHDA and SQIVND (reference sequence). CDR3 sequence: CASSRSPGTVSYEQYF. The CDR3 DNA reads TGTGCCAGTAGCCGCTCACCCGGGACTGTGTCCTACGAGCAGTACTTC.

The rearrangement joins TRBV9 to TRBJ1-4; tentative D call: TRBD1 (6 bases). V dropped 4 bases and J dropped 0 bases, with 10 bases sitting between them. CDR1 and CDR2 from the germline V gene are SGDLS and YYNGEE. The CDR3 is 15 amino acids. The DNA for the CDR3 is TGTGCCAGCAGCACCGGACAGCCAACTAATGAAAAACTGTTTTTT. Protein: CASSTGQPTNEKLFF.

V and J are TRBV28 and TRBJ1-2, with a weak D call TRBD1 (5 bases). Trimming removed 7 bases from V and 3 bases from J, with 12 bases in between. CDR3 length: 13 residues. The V gene's germline CDR1 is MDHEN and CDR2 SYDVKM. The CDR3 spells CASNRPNYYGYTF. DNA of the CDR3: TGTGCCAGCAACAGGCCGAACTACTATGGCTACACCTTC.

The chain carries TRBV5-1 and TRBJ1-4; D gene uncertain. V was clipped by 1 base and J by 3 bases, with 13 bases between them. This CDR3 has 16 amino acids. Germline loops: CDR1 SGHRS, CDR2 YFSETQ. The chain's CDR3 is CASSLTWADSNEKLFF. The DNA of the CDR3 is TGCGCCAGCAGCTTGACGTGGGCAGACTCTAATGAAAAACTGTTTTTT.

The chain employs TRBV5-1 and TRBJ1-2, with D tentatively TRBD1 (5 bases). Trimming left V 7 bases short and J 3 bases short, with 19 bases between. The CDR3 totals 15 residues. In germline, CDR1 is SGHRS, CDR2 YFSETQ. The CDR3 protein is CASSGTGIRDYGYTF. In DNA, the CDR3 is TGCGCCAGCTCCGGGACGGGGATTCGCGACTATGGCTACACCTTC.

On this clone itself: The junction does not match germline at one end; this may be a read error. The V gene is TRBV28, the J gene TRBJ2-3; D ambiguous. Germline CDR1 MDHEN, CDR2 SYDVKM. The CDR3 is 16 residues long. CDR3 nucleotide sequence: TGTGCCAGCAGTCCTCTACGAGACGATAGCAGAGATACGCAGTATTTT. It is translated as CASSPLRDDSRDTQYF.

The rearrangement joins TRBV29-1 to TRBJ2-7; unclear D gene. The ends were cut back, 5 bases at V and 0 bases at J, with 8 bases in the middle. The CDR3 sequence is 12 residues long. Germline CDR1 SQVTM, CDR2 ANQGSEA. The CDR3 protein is CSVLGLSYEQYF. DNA for the CDR3: TGCAGCGTTCTGGGTCTCTCCTACGAGCAGTACTTC.

The V call is TRBV27, the J call TRBJ1-5; D gene uncertain. CDR3 size: 15 residues. Germline V lookup: CDR1 MNHEY, CDR2 SMNVEV (reference sequence). V shed 3 bases and J shed 0 bases, with 9 bases lying between them. CDR3 nucleotides: TGTGCCAGCAGTTTTGGGCAGTATAGCAATCAGCCCCAGCATTTT. Encoded protein: CASSFGQYSNQPQHF.

The chain uses TRBV7-3 and TRBJ2-5; D remains unclear. V was shortened by 2 bases and J by 5 bases, with 12 bases between the two germline ends. The CDR3 length is 14 residues. Germline V gene sequence: CDR1 SGHTA, CDR2 FQGTGA. For the CDR3, the DNA is TGTGCCAGCAGCTTAGGGGTCGCAGGCGAGACCCAGTACTTC. Translation: CASSLGVAGETQYF.

V usage is TRBV2 and J usage is TRBJ2-2; the match to TRBD1 covers 7 bases. CDR3 length: 15 amino acids. The V segment lost 7 bases and the J segment 0 bases; nucleotides outside the gene matches: 5. Germline lookup yields CDR1 SNHLY and CDR2 FYNNEI. The CDR3: CASTEGQANTGELFF. The CDR3 DNA follows: TGTGCCAGCACCGAAGGACAGGCGAACACCGGGGAGCTGTTTTTT. Variable domain in full (rest from reference TRBV2 and TRBJ2-2): EPEVTQTPSHQVTQMGQEVILRCVPISNHLYFYWYRQILGQKVEFLVSFYNNEISEKSEIFDDQFSVERPDGSNFTLKIRSTKLEDSAMYFCASTEGQANTGELFFGEGSRLTVL.